The source of this T cell receptor beta chain is a study of Tregs in tolerant kidney transplant recipients. Repertoires were generated with immunoSEQ multiplex PCR, while TCRdb's copy carries only in-frame clones and drops some. Here the sample spans around 15,000 clones, over 75% being singletons. The ends were cut back, 0 bases at V and 5 bases at J, with 10 bases in the middle. Germline V gene data show CDR1 as PRHDT and CDR2 as FYEKMQ (reference sequence). This CDR3 is built from 14 residues. The source material was Tregs from blood, sampled before the transplant. V and J are TRBV13 and TRBJ1-1; D is undetermined. This TCR was recovered from a human donor who received a combined kidney and bone marrow transplant. CDR3 region: CASSLGLGNTEAFF. The CDR3, as DNA: TGTGCCAGCAGCTTAGGCCTCGGGAATACTGAAGCTTTCTTT.